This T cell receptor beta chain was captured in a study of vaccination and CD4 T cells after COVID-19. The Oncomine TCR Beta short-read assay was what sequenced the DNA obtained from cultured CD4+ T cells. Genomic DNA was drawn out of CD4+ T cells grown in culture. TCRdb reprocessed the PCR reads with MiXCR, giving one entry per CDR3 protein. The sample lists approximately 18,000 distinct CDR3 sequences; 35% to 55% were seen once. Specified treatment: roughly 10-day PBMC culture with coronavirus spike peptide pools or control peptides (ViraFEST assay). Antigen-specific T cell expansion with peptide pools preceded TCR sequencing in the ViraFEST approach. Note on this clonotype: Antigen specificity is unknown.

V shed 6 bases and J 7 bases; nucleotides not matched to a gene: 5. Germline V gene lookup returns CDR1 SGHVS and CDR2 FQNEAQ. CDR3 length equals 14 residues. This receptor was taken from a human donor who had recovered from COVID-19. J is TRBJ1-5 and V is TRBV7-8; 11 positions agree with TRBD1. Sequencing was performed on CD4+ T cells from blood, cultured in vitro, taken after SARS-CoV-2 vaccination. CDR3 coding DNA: TGTGCCAGCAGACGGGACAGGGGGGGGCAGCCCCAGCATTTT. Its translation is CASRRDRGGQPQHF.